Sequencing of this T cell receptor beta chain was carried out in a study of T cell responses to AZD1222 COVID-19 vaccine. Findings and caveats of the study: White British people made up most donors, females outnumbered males, and clonal diversity was possibly underestimated.

The CDR3 length is 12 residues. Germline V gives CDR1 SGHVS, CDR2 FQNEAQ. Trimming removed 4 bases from V and 8 bases from J, with 11 bases in between. Clones were read by immunoSEQ multiplex PCR, and TCRdb kept only the in-frame ones, dropping some. The table records some 150,000 clones, just under 95% of them present only once. This clone was seen just once. The antigen remains unidentified. The TCR originated in an adult in good health. The rearrangement joins TRBV7-8 to TRBJ1-2; possibly TRBD1 for D (5 bases). The starting material was peripheral blood, obtained on day 0 of AZD1222 vaccination. The CDR3 sequence is CASSSIRGGYTF. The CDR3 nucleotides are TGTGCCAGCAGCTCTATCCGGGGGGGCTACACCTTC. Full variable domain (outside the CDR3, taken from reference TRBV7-8 and TRBJ1-2): GAGVSQSPRYKVAKRGQDVALRCDPISGHVSLFWYQQALGQGPEFLTYFQNEAQLDKSGLPSDRFFAERPEGSVSTLKIQRTQQEDSAVYLCASSSIRGGYTFGSGTRLTVV.